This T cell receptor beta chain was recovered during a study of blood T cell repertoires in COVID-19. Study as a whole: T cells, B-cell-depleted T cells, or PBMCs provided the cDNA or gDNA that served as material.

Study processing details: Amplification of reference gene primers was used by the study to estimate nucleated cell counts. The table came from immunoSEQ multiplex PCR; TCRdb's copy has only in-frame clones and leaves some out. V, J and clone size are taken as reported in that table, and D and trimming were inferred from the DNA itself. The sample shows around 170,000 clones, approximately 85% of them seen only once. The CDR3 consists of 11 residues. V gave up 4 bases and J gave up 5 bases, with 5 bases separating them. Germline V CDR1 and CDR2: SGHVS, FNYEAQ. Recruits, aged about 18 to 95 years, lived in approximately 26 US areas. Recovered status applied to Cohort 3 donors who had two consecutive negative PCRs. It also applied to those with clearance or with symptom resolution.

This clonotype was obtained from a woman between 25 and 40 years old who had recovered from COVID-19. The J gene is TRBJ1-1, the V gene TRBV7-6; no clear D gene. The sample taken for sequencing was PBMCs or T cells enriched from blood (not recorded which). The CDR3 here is CASSSITEAFF. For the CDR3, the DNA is TGTGCCAGCAGCTCCATTACTGAAGCTTTCTTT. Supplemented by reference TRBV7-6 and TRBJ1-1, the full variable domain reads GAGVSQSPRYKVTKRGQDVALRCDPISGHVSLYWYRQALGQGPEFLTYFNYEAQQDKSGLPNDRFSAERPEGSISTLTIQRTEQRDSAMYRCASSSITEAFFGQGTRLTVV.